The entry that follows covers one TCR beta chain sequence. Its antigen remains unidentified. Time point meaning: pre-treatment sample, taken before nivolumab and TIL therapy. This was the immunoSEQ v3 assay. Only in-frame clones appear in the TCRdb table, and some are missing; sequencing was by immunoSEQ multiplex PCR. Here the sample spans nearly 15,000 clones, 86% being singletons. The sample belongs to a study of TIL therapy for anti-PD-1-resistant metastatic lung cancer. As for the study in general: A handful of tumors were EGFR-mutant and two were ALK-rearranged. By whole-exome sequencing, median non-synonymous tumor mutation burden was around 1.5 mutations per megabase. Study-wide points: This highly selected cohort may not generalize to typical lung cancer patients.

The origin of this receptor is a person between 25 and 79 years old with non-small cell lung cancer. Material: blood, obtained at baseline.

As DNA, the CDR3 is TGTGCCAGCAGTTCAAATACCAACTCCTACAATGAGCAGTTCTTC. It specifies CASSSNTNSYNEQFF. This chain links TRBV6-1 with TRBJ2-1; no clear D. CDR3 length: 15 residues. Per the germline V gene, CDR1 is MNHNS and CDR2 is SASEGT. The ends were cut back, 5 bases at V and 0 bases at J, with 11 bases in the middle.